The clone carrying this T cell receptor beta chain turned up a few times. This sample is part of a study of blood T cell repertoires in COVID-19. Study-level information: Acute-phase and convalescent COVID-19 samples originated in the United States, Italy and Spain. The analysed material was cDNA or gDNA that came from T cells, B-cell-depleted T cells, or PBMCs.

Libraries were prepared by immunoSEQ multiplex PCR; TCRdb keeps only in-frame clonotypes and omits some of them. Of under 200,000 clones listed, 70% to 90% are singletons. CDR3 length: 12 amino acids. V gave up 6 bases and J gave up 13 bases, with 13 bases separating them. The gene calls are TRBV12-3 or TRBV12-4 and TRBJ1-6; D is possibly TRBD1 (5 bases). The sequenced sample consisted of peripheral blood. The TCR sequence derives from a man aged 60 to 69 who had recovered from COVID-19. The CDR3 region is CASRVRALPLHF. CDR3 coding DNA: TGTGCCAGCAGGGTCAGGGCTTTGCCCCTCCACTTT.